These 32 T cell receptor beta chains originate from one sample sequenced in a study of shared clonotypes between healthy human individuals. The protocol was immunoSEQ multiplex PCR, while the TCRdb copy is restricted to in-frame clones and leaves out a portion. In the table there are fewer than 800,000 clones, 92% of which are singletons. Terminally differentiated effector memory CD45RA+ cells were excluded from the naive CD8 cells, which were CD45RO-negative and positively selected for CCR7. Sequenced input: naive CD8+ T cells sorted from blood. These receptors all stem from a man between 25 and 39 years old in good health.

This chain uses TRBV29-1 with TRBJ2-1, with 7 bases matching TRBD1. This CDR3 region has 15 residues. The V and J ends lost 4 bases and 2 bases, in that order; junction bases with no gene match: 8. The V gene's germline CDR1 is SQVTM and CDR2 ANQGSEA. This CDR3 reads CSVVGRGQAYNEQFF. For the CDR3, the DNA is TGCAGCGTTGTAGGAAGGGGGCAGGCCTACAATGAGCAGTTCTTC.

On this clone: Other DNA sequences in this specimen translate into the identical CDR3. The chain's CDR3 is CASSLTGFEQFF. CDR3 coding DNA: TGTGCCAGCAGCCTTACAGGGTTTGAGCAGTTCTTC. V usage is TRBV7-9 and J usage is TRBJ2-1, with D tentatively TRBD1 (6 bases). Germline V gene lookup returns CDR1 SEHNR and CDR2 FQNEAQ (reference sequence). The V end lost 5 bases, the J end lost 9 bases, and 11 bases lay between the germline ends. The CDR3 covers 12 residues.

The chain recombines TRBV9 with TRBJ2-2; D may be TRBD1 (5 bases). The V end lost 4 bases, the J end lost 9 bases, and 16 bases lay between the germline ends. CDR1 is SGDLS, CDR2 YYNGEE, per germline. The CDR3 is 14 residues long. CDR3: CASSPPPGNRELFF. The CDR3 DNA reads as TGTGCCAGCAGCCCCCCCCCAGGGAACCGGGAGCTGTTTTTT.

The table lists this clone with a count of one. This chain uses TRBV7-8 with TRBJ2-5; D is possibly TRBD1 (8 bases). Trimming removed 11 bases at V and 5 bases at J, with 21 bases between. This CDR3 is built from 14 residues. Germline V gives CDR1 SGHVS, CDR2 FQNEAQ. In DNA, the CDR3 is TGTGCCGGAACGGACAGGGAGGGCGGGGAGACCCAGTACTTC. Protein sequence: CAGTDREGGETQYF.

The V call is TRBV5-6, the J call TRBJ2-5, with 7 bases fitting TRBD1. Germline loops: CDR1 SGHDT, CDR2 YYEEEE. V was clipped by 4 bases and J by 1 base; unmatched bases: 4. The CDR3 has 14 amino acids. The CDR3 region has the DNA TGTGCCAGCAGCGGATGGGACAGCCAAGAGACCCAGTACTTC. It is translated as CASSGWDSQETQYF.

The chain links TRBV7-9 to TRBJ1-2; a possible D gene is TRBD1 (5 bases). V was clipped by 6 bases and J by 3 bases, with 14 bases between them. CDR3 length: 14 residues. Germline values: CDR1 SEHNR, CDR2 FQNEAQ (reference sequence). Here the CDR3 DNA reads TGTGCCAGCAGGTCCTCCGGGACCTACTATGGCTACACCTTC. Its translation is CASRSSGTYYGYTF. Supplemented by reference TRBV7-9 and TRBJ1-2, the full variable domain reads DTGVSQNPRHKITKRGQNVTFRCDPISEHNRLYWYRQTLGQGPEFLTYFQNEAQLEKSRLLSDRFSAERPKGSFSTLEIQRTEQGDSAMYLCASRSSGTYYGYTFGSGTRLTVV.

The J gene is TRBJ2-3, the V gene TRBV10-3; 7 positions match TRBD1. The CDR3 sequence is 16 residues long. Germline loops: CDR1 ENHRY, CDR2 SYGVKD. Trimming took 3 bases from V and 2 from J; bases not matched to a gene: 8. The CDR3 DNA reads as TGTGCCATCAGTGACACCCCAGGGGGTTACACAGATACGCAGTATTTT. Protein product: CAISDTPGGYTDTQYF.

The J gene is TRBJ2-4, the V gene TRBV29-1, with 8 nucleotides matching TRBD1. Germline CDR1 and CDR2: SQVTM and ANQGSEA. With 7 bases clipped from V and 2 bases from J, the junction kept 7 bases outside the gene matches. The length of the CDR3 is 14 residues. CDR3 loop: CSAGRQGPKNIQYF. As DNA, the CDR3 is TGCAGCGCTGGACGACAGGGGCCCAAAAACATTCAGTACTTC.

This clone was detected only once. The V call is TRBV19, the J call TRBJ2-1; 10 bases are shared with TRBD2. The CDR3 contains 14 residues. CDR1 LNHDA and CDR2 SQIVND come from the germline V gene (reference sequence). Losses at the gene ends were 5 bases for V and 6 bases for J; bases not matched to a gene: 4. Written as DNA, the CDR3 is TGTGCCAGTAGTCCAGGACTAGCGGTCAATGAGCAGTTCTTC. Its translation: CASSPGLAVNEQFF.

The chain joins TRBV11-2 to TRBJ1-1, with D unresolved. In germline, CDR1 is SGHAT, CDR2 FQNNGV. Between the trimmed V and J ends, which lost 7 bases and 7 bases, there was a span of 19 bases. The CDR3 runs 14 residues. The CDR3 DNA is TGTGCCAGCACCCAACCAACTGCCCGGGGTGAAGCTTTCTTT. Protein product: CASTQPTARGEAFF. The entire variable domain, with the rest obtained from reference TRBV11-2 and TRBJ1-1, is as follows: EAGVAQSPRYKIIEKRQSVAFWCNPISGHATLYWYQQILGQGPKLLIQFQNNGVVDDSQLPKDRFSAERLKGVDSTLKIQPAKLEDSAVYLCASTQPTARGEAFFGQGTRLTVV.

This clone was counted once. The rearrangement uses TRBV29-1 and TRBJ1-2; maybe TRBD1 (6 bases). Trimming pared 3 bases from V and 6 bases from J, leaving 11 bases between. CDR3 size: 12 residues. Germline assignment: CDR1 SQVTM and CDR2 ANQGSEA. DNA for the CDR3: TGCAGCGTTGATTCGCAGGGGAATGGCTACACCTTC. Its translation: CSVDSQGNGYTF.

CDR3 loop: CASSLITGAYEQYF. In DNA form, the CDR3 reads TGTGCCAGCAGTTTAATAACAGGGGCCTACGAGCAGTACTTC. The V call is TRBV28, the J call TRBJ2-7, with 7 bases fitting TRBD1. Germline V gene lookup returns CDR1 MDHEN and CDR2 SYDVKM. CDR3 size: 14 residues. The V and J ends lost 2 bases and 2 bases, in that order; junction bases with no gene match: 3.

The chain recombines TRBV12-5 with TRBJ2-1; D is undetermined. The germline V gene has CDR1 LGHNT and CDR2 FRNRAP. The V gene lost 6 bases and the J gene lost 8 bases, with 11 bases spanning the gap. CDR3 length equals 12 residues. DNA for the CDR3: TGTGCTAGTGGAGATCTCCGGGATGAGCAGTTCTTC. Its translation is CASGDLRDEQFF. Based on the CDR3 plus reference TRBV12-5 and TRBJ2-1, the full variable domain is DARVTQTPRHKVTEMGQEVTMRCQPILGHNTVFWYRQTMMQGLELLAYFRNRAPLDDSGMPKDRFSAEMPDATLATLKIQPSEPRDSAVYFCASGDLRDEQFFGPGTRLTVL.

The chain is built from TRBV4-1 and TRBJ1-4; D unresolved. V dropped 1 base and J dropped 0 bases, with 9 bases sitting between them. Germline CDR1 and CDR2: MGHRA and YSYEKL. The CDR3 is 16 amino acids. The CDR3 region has the DNA TGCGCCAGCAGCCAAGCCGGGTTGCCAACTAATGAAAAACTGTTTTTT. Its translation: CASSQAGLPTNEKLFF.

This clone has a single count. This chain connects TRBV7-9 to TRBJ1-5; TRBD1 is a possible D gene (6 bases). CDR1 SEHNR and CDR2 FQNEAQ come from the germline V gene (reference sequence). The V end lost 3 bases, the J end lost 0 bases, and 15 bases lay between the germline ends. This CDR3 is built from 17 residues. The CDR3 reads CASSLSGAEYSNQPQHF. The CDR3 nucleotides read TGTGCCAGCAGCTTGTCGGGGGCAGAGTATAGCAATCAGCCCCAGCATTTT.

This sequence joins TRBV27 and TRBJ2-7, with D perhaps TRBD1 (6 bases). In germline, CDR1 is MNHEY, CDR2 SMNVEV (reference sequence). V was trimmed by 7 bases and J by 6 bases, leaving 19 bases between them. CDR3 size: 14 residues. The CDR3 nucleotides read TGTGCCAGCACCCCCCAGGGGACCTGGTCCGAGCAGTACTTC. It specifies CASTPQGTWSEQYF.

Worth noting for this clone: Different DNA sequences within this sample yield the same CDR3. This sequence joins TRBV6-5 and TRBJ2-1; D not certain. This CDR3 region has 13 residues. V dropped 0 bases and J dropped 4 bases, with 4 bases sitting between them. CDR1 MNHEY and CDR2 SVGAGI come from the germline V gene. CDR3 loop: CASSYSGYNEQFF. The DNA of the CDR3 is TGTGCCAGCAGTTACTCAGGGTACAATGAGCAGTTCTTC.

The chain links TRBV6-1 to TRBJ2-7; 10 nucleotides agree with TRBD1. V lost 10 bases to trimming and J lost 3 bases; unmatched junction nucleotides: 3. The CDR3 runs 12 residues. The germline V gene has CDR1 MNHNS and CDR2 SASEGT. The CDR3 reads CATRTGGYEQYF. The CDR3 DNA reads TGTGCCACCCGGACAGGGGGCTACGAGCAGTACTTC.

The chain couples TRBV6-5 to TRBJ2-5; TRBD1 matches at 7 bases. With V trimmed by 2 bases and J by 5 bases, 8 bases remained unmatched. This CDR3 spans 15 amino acids. Germline CDR1 and CDR2: MNHEY and SVGAGI. The CDR3 nucleotides are TGTGCCAGCAGTTACGGGGACAGTCTTTCGGAGACCCAGTACTTC. This translates into CASSYGDSLSETQYF.

The chain combines TRBV18 with TRBJ2-3; D is uncertain. Germline V lookup: CDR1 KGHSH, CDR2 LQKENI. The CDR3 has 16 amino acids. Trimming pared 2 bases from V and 2 bases from J, leaving 14 bases between. The CDR3: CASSPSDADPTDTQYF. CDR3 in DNA: TGTGCCAGCTCACCAAGCGATGCGGACCCCACAGATACGCAGTATTTT.

V and J are TRBV11-2 and TRBJ2-7; D is possibly TRBD1 or TRBD2 (5 bases each). CDR1 is SGHAT, CDR2 FQNNGV, per germline. Trimming cost V 5 bases and J 2 bases, with 13 bases left between them. The CDR3 length is 14 residues. CDR3: CASSLGAGPYEQYF. The CDR3 coding sequence is TGTGCCAGCAGCCTTGGGGCGGGCCCCTACGAGCAGTACTTC.

The chain recombines TRBV27 with TRBJ2-7; TRBD2 matches at 9 bases. This CDR3 is built from 14 residues. After removal of 10 bases from V and 5 bases from J, the junction contained 12 bases not matched to a gene. Germline V gives CDR1 MNHEY, CDR2 SMNVEV (reference sequence). CDR3 amino acids: CATYPRGGYNEQYF. The DNA for the CDR3 is TGTGCCACCTACCCGCGGGGGGGGTATAACGAGCAGTACTTC.

The chain carries TRBV13 and TRBJ2-7, with 8 nucleotides matching TRBD1. In germline, CDR1 is PRHDT, CDR2 FYEKMQ (reference sequence). CDR3 length: 15 amino acids. With 4 bases clipped from V and 5 bases from J, the junction kept 10 bases outside the gene matches. This CDR3 is CASSSYTGQGDEQYF. The CDR3 DNA reads as TGTGCCAGCAGCTCGTACACCGGACAGGGCGACGAGCAGTACTTC.

The DNA of the CDR3 is TGCGCCAGCAGCTCGACGGCAACTAATGAAAAACTGTTTTTT. It is translated as CASSSTATNEKLFF. V gene TRBV5-1 combines with J gene TRBJ1-4; no clear D. The germline CDR1 and CDR2 sequences are SGHRS and YFSETQ. CDR3 length equals 14 residues. Trimming took off 3 bases at V and 0 bases at J, with 6 bases between the two ends.

The chain joins TRBV21-1 to TRBJ2-1. TRBV21-1 is given as a pseudogene. The CDR3 runs 11 residues. The CDR3 here is CASKSDHEQFF. As DNA, the CDR3 is TGTGCCAGCAAATCCGACCATGAGCAGTTCTTC.

V gene TRBV9 combines with J gene TRBJ1-1; 11 positions agree with TRBD1. Germline assignment: CDR1 SGDLS and CDR2 YYNGEE. V lost 4 bases and J lost 3; bases outside the gene matches: 8. This CDR3 is built from 16 residues. The CDR3 DNA is TGTGCCAGCAGCCCCGGACAGGGGGCGTTTGACACTGAAGCTTTCTTT. Protein sequence: CASSPGQGAFDTEAFF. Full variable domain (missing parts from reference TRBV9 and TRBJ1-1): DSGVTQTPKHLITATGQRVTLRCSPRSGDLSVYWYQQSLDQGLQFLIQYYNGEERAKGNILERFSAQQFPDLHSELNLSSLELGDSALYFCASSPGQGAFDTEAFFGQGTRLTVV.

Details on this clone: A clone one base away is much larger, so this may be a read error. This sample includes further DNA sequences coding for the same CDR3. The J gene is TRBJ2-7, the V gene TRBV30, with a possible D match to TRBD1 (6 bases). This CDR3 has 12 residues. Trimming pared 3 bases from V and 1 base from J, leaving 7 bases between. Germline loops: CDR1 GTSNPN, CDR2 SVGIG (reference sequence). CDR3 amino acids: CAWRQGSYEQYF. DNA for the CDR3: TGTGCCTGGAGACAGGGTTCCTACGAGCAGTACTTC.

Points on this clone: This CDR3 is also generated by other DNA sequences in the sample. The chain is built from TRBV7-9 and TRBJ1-5; unclear D gene. The CDR3 has 13 residues. Germline V CDR1 and CDR2: SEHNR, FQNEAQ (reference sequence). The V and J ends lost 1 base and 6 bases respectively, with 7 bases between them. The CDR3 DNA is TGTGCCAGCAGCTTAGGGGGAGTTCAGCCCCAGCATTTT. Protein: CASSLGGVQPQHF.

The V gene is TRBV14, the J gene TRBJ2-5; the match to TRBD1 covers 8 bases. This CDR3 region has 14 residues. V gave up 4 bases and J gave up 4 bases; unmatched junction bases: 5. Germline CDR1 and CDR2: SGHDN and FVKESK. CDR3 region: CASSPPDRGETQYF. In DNA, the CDR3 is TGTGCCAGCAGCCCCCCCGACAGGGGAGAGACCCAGTACTTC.

This chain connects TRBV19 to TRBJ2-7, with D perhaps matching TRBD2 (6 bases). Trimming took 4 bases from V and 2 from J, leaving 12 bases between them. Germline CDR1 is LNHDA and CDR2 is SQIVND (reference sequence). This CDR3 is 14 amino acids long. The CDR3, as DNA: TGTGCCAGTAGTAGGGGACTTTCGGCCTACGAGCAGTACTTC. Translating gives CASSRGLSAYEQYF.

The chain employs TRBV5-4 and TRBJ1-2; D not certain. CDR1 SGHNT and CDR2 YYREEE come from the germline V gene (reference sequence). The CDR3 sequence is 16 residues long. V lost 7 bases, J lost 4 bases, and 23 bases lay in between. The DNA for the CDR3 is TGTGCCAGCCGGCTCAGTGTCTCGCGAAAGATCTATGGCTACACCTTC. Protein product: CASRLSVSRKIYGYTF.

With respect to this clone: This sample includes further DNA sequences coding for the same CDR3. The J gene is TRBJ2-2, the V gene TRBV7-9; D is possibly TRBD2 (6 bases). The germline CDR1 and CDR2 sequences are SEHNR and FQNEAQ (reference sequence). The ends were cut back, 4 bases at V and 0 bases at J, with 9 bases in the middle. The CDR3 is 15 residues long. The CDR3 DNA reads as TGTGCCAGCAGCTCGACTAGTCCGAACACCGGGGAGCTGTTTTTT. Translated: CASSSTSPNTGELFF.